The entry that follows covers one TCR beta chain sequence. The entry originates in a study of shared clonotypes between healthy human individuals. Repertoires were generated with immunoSEQ multiplex PCR, while TCRdb's copy carries only in-frame clones and drops some. Of hundreds of thousands of clones listed, more than 95% are singletons. Germline CDR1 reads SNHLY; CDR2 reads FYNNEI. The CDR3 extends over 14 amino acids. The V segment lost 6 bases and the J segment 3 bases; nucleotides outside the gene matches: 4. Naive CD8 cells, CD45RO-negative and positively selected for CCR7, excluded terminally differentiated effector memory CD45RA+ cells.

The chain combines TRBV2 with TRBJ2-1; 8 nucleotides align to TRBD1. This clonotype was obtained from a man aged 25 to 40 in good health. The source material was naive CD8+ T cells sorted from blood. CDR3 region: CASRDRGSYNEQFF. The CDR3 DNA reads as TGTGCCAGCAGAGACAGGGGTAGCTACAATGAGCAGTTCTTC. Full variable domain (remainder filled in from reference TRBV2 and TRBJ2-1): EPEVTQTPSHQVTQMGQEVILRCVPISNHLYFYWYRQILGQKVEFLVSFYNNEISEKSEIFDDQFSVERPDGSNFTLKIRSTKLEDSAMYFCASRDRGSYNEQFFGPGTRLTVL.